The entry below gives a single T cell receptor beta chain sequence along with its context. Its antigen is not identified. This record belongs to a study of T cell responses to AZD1222 COVID-19 vaccine. Using immunoSEQ multiplex PCR, the repertoire was profiled, and TCRdb retains in-frame clones only, with some absent. The repertoire includes 150,000 to 180,000 clones, 90% of them detected once, and under 20% sits in the top ten. Study observations and caveats: Clonal diversity was possibly underestimated, and white British individuals and females predominated among donors. Sampling captured repertoires only after the peak T cell response. Close to half of all spike-specific TCRs reportedly target regions of the variants that are unmutated. An increase in Spike-specific TCR breadth and depth was observed after two AZD1222 doses.

With 2 bases removed from V and 8 bases from J, the gap between germline ends came to 4 bases. The CDR3 sequence is 12 residues long. From germline, CDR1 is MNHEY and CDR2 SVGEGT. The TCR comes from an adult in good health. Material: peripheral blood, obtained on day 0 of AZD1222 vaccination. The chain couples TRBV6-2 or TRBV6-3 to TRBJ1-6; D call uncertain. CDR3 in DNA: TGTGCCAGCAGTTACCCCTATTCACCCCTCCACTTT. Translation gives CASSYPYSPLHF.